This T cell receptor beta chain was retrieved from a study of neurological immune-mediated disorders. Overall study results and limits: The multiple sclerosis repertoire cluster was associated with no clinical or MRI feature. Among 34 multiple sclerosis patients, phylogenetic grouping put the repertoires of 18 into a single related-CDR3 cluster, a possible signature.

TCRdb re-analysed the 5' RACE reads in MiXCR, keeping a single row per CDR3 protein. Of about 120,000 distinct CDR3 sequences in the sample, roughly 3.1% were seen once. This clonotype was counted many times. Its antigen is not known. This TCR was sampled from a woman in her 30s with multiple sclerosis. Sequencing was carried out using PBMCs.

CDR3 loop: CASSPLRREGGTDTQYF. The CDR3 region has the DNA TGTGCCAGCAGCCCCCTGAGGCGGGAGGGCGGCACAGATACGCAGTATTTT. The chain uses TRBV4-2 and TRBJ2-3, with 9 bases identical to TRBD2. CDR1 is LGHNA, CDR2 YNFKEQ, per germline. The ends lost 4 bases at V and 1 base at J; junction bases unmatched: 9. The CDR3 spans 17 residues.